Listed below are T cell receptor beta chains from one sample, sequenced in a study of T cells in Graves' hyperthyroidism and ophthalmopathy. TCRdb analysed the multiplex PCR reads with MiXCR anew, one entry per CDR3 protein. The sample lists some 500,000 distinct CDR3 sequences; roughly 15% were seen once. What was sequenced was blood. These receptors were collected from a woman aged 25 to 39 with Graves' ophthalmopathy. CDR3s include the opening cysteine and the closing phenylalanine or tryptophan. Fields, in order: D gene, J gene, clone size, V gene, CDR3 protein, CDR3 DNA. A D gene is named only where the DNA matches it firmly. For some rows the clone size is stated as once, few or many, or as a class when expanded; others skip it.

>TRBD2|TRBJ2-3|many|TRBV6-1
CASSAGTSGSRADTQYF
TGTGCCAGCAGTGCCGGGACTAGCGGGAGTCGGGCAGATACGCAGTATTTT
>NA|TRBJ2-1|many|TRBV9
CASSVGLVSYNEQFF
TGTGCCAGCAGCGTAGGACTAGTCTCCTACAATGAGCAGTTCTTC
>NA|TRBJ2-3|NA|TRBV28
CASSRPRGDSTDTQYF
TGTGCCAGCAGTCGCCCCAGGGGGGATAGCACAGATACGCAGTATTTT
>NA|TRBJ1-3|few|TRBV20-1
CSAGASGNTIYF
TGCAGTGCTGGGGCCTCTGGAAACACCATATATTTT
>NA|TRBJ1-2|NA|TRBV4-3
CASSQDIHRVDYGYTF
TGCGCCAGCAGCCAAGATATCCACAGGGTGGACTATGGCTACACCTTC
>NA|TRBJ1-4|many|TRBV28
CASRVLLGLGAGVNEKLFF
TGTGCCAGCAGAGTTCTCCTGGGACTCGGGGCAGGGGTTAATGAAAAACTGTTTTTT
>TRBD2|TRBJ2-7|many|TRBV20-1
CSASLAGGPFSEQYF
TGCAGTGCATCACTAGCGGGAGGCCCATTCTCCGAGCAGTACTTC
>TRBD1|TRBJ2-1|few|TRBV5-5
CASRWTGGNEQFF
TGTGCCAGCAGATGGACAGGGGGGAATGAGCAGTTCTTC
>TRBD1|TRBJ2-1|many|TRBV24-1
CATSDNRGTFYNEQFF
TGTGCCACCAGTGATAACAGGGGGACTTTTTACAATGAGCAGTTCTTC
>TRBD2|TRBJ2-5|NA|TRBV9
CASSVGTSSETQYF
TGTGCCAGCAGCGTGGGGACTAGTTCGGAGACCCAGTACTTC
>NA|TRBJ2-1|many|TRBV20-1
CSAREEGPYNEQFF
TGCAGTGCTAGAGAGGAGGGCCCTTACAATGAGCAGTTCTTC
>TRBD2|TRBJ2-1|many|TRBV11-1
CASSRSTSGVYNEQFF
TGTGCCAGCAGCAGATCGACTAGCGGAGTTTACAATGAGCAGTTCTTC
>NA|TRBJ2-3|few|TRBV29-1
CSVAASAVDTQYF
TGCAGCGTTGCTGCGAGTGCGGTAGATACGCAGTATTTT
>NA|TRBJ2-7|many|TRBV18
CASSPSKGVSYEQYF
TGTGCCAGCTCACCAAGTAAGGGTGTCTCCTACGAGCAGTACTTC
>NA|TRBJ2-1|many|TRBV20-1
CSARGGQGAINEQFF
TGCAGTGCTAGGGGGGGGCAGGGGGCTATAAATGAGCAGTTCTTC
>TRBD2|TRBJ2-1|many|TRBV28
CASTRTSGSREQFF
TGTGCCAGCACCCGGACTAGCGGGAGTCGGGAGCAGTTCTTC
>NA|TRBJ1-3|few|TRBV11-1
CASSSEGGTVNTIYF
TGTGCCAGCAGCTCGGAGGGGGGGACCGTGAACACCATATATTTT
>TRBD2|TRBJ2-7|few|TRBV28
CASRTSGRRTYEQYF
TGTGCCAGCCGTACTAGCGGGAGGCGCACCTACGAGCAGTACTTC
>NA|TRBJ2-1|many|TRBV27
CASSYYIGDQEQFF
TGTGCCAGCAGTTACTATATCGGGGACCAGGAGCAGTTCTTC
>TRBD1|TRBJ1-1|many|TRBV5-8
CASSLGGTGEAFF
TGTGCCAGCAGCTTGGGGGGGACAGGGGAAGCTTTCTTT
>NA|TRBJ1-1|many|TRBV11-1
CASSFIPLGDTEAFF
TGTGCCAGCAGCTTTATCCCCTTAGGGGACACTGAAGCTTTCTTT
>NA|TRBJ1-5|NA|TRBV19
CAITGRRNQPQHF
TGTGCCATTACGGGACGGCGCAATCAGCCCCAGCATTTT
>TRBD1|TRBJ2-7|NA|TRBV2
CASSPLGQGRSYEQYF
TGTGCCAGCAGCCCCCTGGGACAGGGTCGGTCCTACGAGCAGTACTTC
>TRBD2|TRBJ2-1|NA|TRBV24-1
CATSFGRDRSEQFF
TGTGCCACCAGTTTTGGGAGGGATAGGAGTGAGCAGTTCTTC
>TRBD1|TRBJ2-3|many|TRBV18
CASPTSRQGEDTQYF
TGTGCCAGTCCAACCAGTAGACAGGGTGAAGATACGCAGTATTTT
>NA|TRBJ2-7|many|TRBV30
CAWSGGIDFEQYF
TGTGCCTGGAGTGGGGGAATTGACTTCGAGCAGTACTTC
>TRBD2|TRBJ2-2|few|TRBV7-2
CASSPVLAGWRNGELFF
TGTGCCAGCAGCCCCGTCCTAGCGGGATGGCGAAACGGGGAGCTGTTTTTT